This T cell receptor (beta chain) was sequenced in a study of CD8 T cells in ankylosing spondylitis. The V gene lost 0 bases and the J gene lost 5 bases, with 1 base spanning the gap. Germline values: CDR1 SQVTM, CDR2 ANQGSEA. The CDR3 is 11 residues long. This clonotype was seen many times. TCRdb used MiXCR to reprocess the 5' RACE reads, holding one entry per CDR3 protein. The sample includes 200,000 to 300,000 distinct CDR3 sequences, roughly 25% seen only once; the top ten take less than 0.75%. Sequenced input: blood, either unsorted or a sorted T cell fraction (not recorded which). The gene calls are TRBV29-1 and TRBJ1-4; D gene ambiguous. The sequence derives from a male donor with ankylosing spondylitis or in good health (not recorded which). CDR3 coding DNA: TGCAGCGTTGAAGAAAATGAAAAACTGTTTTTT. Protein product: CSVEENEKLFF.